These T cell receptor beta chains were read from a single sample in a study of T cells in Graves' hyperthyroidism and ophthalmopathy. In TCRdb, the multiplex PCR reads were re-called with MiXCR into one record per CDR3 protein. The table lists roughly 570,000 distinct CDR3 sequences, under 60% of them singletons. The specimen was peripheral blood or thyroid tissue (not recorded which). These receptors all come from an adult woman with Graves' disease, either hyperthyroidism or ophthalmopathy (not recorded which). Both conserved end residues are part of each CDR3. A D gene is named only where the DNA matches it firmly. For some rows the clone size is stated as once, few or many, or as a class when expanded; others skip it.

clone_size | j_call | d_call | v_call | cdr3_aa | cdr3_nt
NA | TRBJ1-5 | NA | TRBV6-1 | CASKAGQANQPQHF | TGTGCCAGCAAAGCGGGACAAGCAAATCAGCCCCAGCATTTT
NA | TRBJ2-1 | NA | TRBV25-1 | CASVLSLVDEQFF | TGTGCCAGCGTACTAAGTCTAGTCGATGAGCAGTTCTTC
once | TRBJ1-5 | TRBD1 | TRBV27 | CAGSLQGNQPQHF | TGTGCCGGCAGCTTACAGGGGAACCAGCCCCAGCATTTT
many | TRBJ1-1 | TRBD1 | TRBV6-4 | CASSLSGDSPEEAFF | TGTGCCAGCAGCCTTTCGGGGGACAGTCCGGAGGAGGCTTTCTTT
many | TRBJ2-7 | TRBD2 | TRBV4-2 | CASSQETGGAYEQYF | TGTGCCAGCAGCCAAGAGACGGGGGGGGCCTACGAGCAGTACTTC
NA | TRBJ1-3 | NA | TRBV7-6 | CASSLEQDTGNTIYF | TGTGCCAGCAGCTTAGAACAGGATACTGGAAACACCATATATTTT
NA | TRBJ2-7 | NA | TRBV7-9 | CASSYSPQGGGSSYEQYF | TGTGCCAGCAGCTACTCTCCTCAGGGGGGGGGGAGCTCCTACGAGCAGTACTTC
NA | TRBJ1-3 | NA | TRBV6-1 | CASSVGTPGLTIYF | TGTGCCAGCAGTGTCGGGACGCCTGGACTCACCATATATTTT
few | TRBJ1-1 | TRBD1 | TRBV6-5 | CASSYRQGPSREAFF | TGTGCCAGCAGTTACCGACAGGGGCCCAGTCGGGAAGCTTTCTTT
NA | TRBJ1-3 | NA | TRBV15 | CATSRSPTGSGNTIYF | TGTGCCACCAGCAGATCACCAACCGGTTCTGGAAACACCATATATTTT
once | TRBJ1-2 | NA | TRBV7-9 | CASSPPGQRDGYTF | TGCGCCAGCAGCCCTCCCGGACAGCGAGATGGCTACACCTTC
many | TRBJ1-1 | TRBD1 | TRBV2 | CASIGTGNTEAFF | TGTGCCAGCATCGGGACAGGGAACACTGAAGCTTTCTTT
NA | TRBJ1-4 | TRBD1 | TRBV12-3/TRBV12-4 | CASRWTGDTGWPNEKLFF | TGTGCCAGCAGATGGACAGGGGACACAGGGTGGCCTAATGAAAAACTGTTTTTT
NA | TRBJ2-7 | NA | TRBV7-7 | CASRGRGAYEQYF | TGTGCCAGCAGGGGACGGGGAGCCTACGAGCAGTACTTC
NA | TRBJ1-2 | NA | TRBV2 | CASRRGRNYGYTF | TGTGCCAGCAGAAGGGGGAGAAACTATGGCTACACCTTC
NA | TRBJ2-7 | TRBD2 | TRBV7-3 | CASSTYRDGRAYEQYF | TGTGCCAGCAGCACCTATAGGGACGGGAGGGCCTACGAGCAGTACTTC
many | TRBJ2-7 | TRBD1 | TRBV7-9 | CASSGTAASVYEQYF | TGTGCCAGCAGCGGGACAGCTGCTTCAGTTTACGAGCAGTACTTC
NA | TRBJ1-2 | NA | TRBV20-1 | CSMDTGHYGYTF | TGCAGTATGGATACAGGGCACTATGGCTACACCTTC
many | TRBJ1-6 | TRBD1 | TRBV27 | CASSSRTGANSPLHF | TGTGCCAGCAGTTCCAGGACAGGTGCGAATTCACCCCTCCACTTT
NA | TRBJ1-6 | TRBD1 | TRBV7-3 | CASSLWDRGESPLHF | TGTGCCAGCAGCTTATGGGACAGGGGGGAATCACCCCTCCACTTT
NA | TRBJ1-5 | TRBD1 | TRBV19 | CASSKRYLGRDRHDQCQHF | TGTGCCAGTAGTAAGAGATACCTAGGCCGGGACAGGCACGACCAGTGCCAGCATTTT
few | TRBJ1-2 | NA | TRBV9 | CASSPAQGYTF | TGTGCCAGCAGCCCAGCTCAGGGCTACACCTTC
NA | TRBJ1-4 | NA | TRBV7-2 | CASSRGPGRLFF | TGTGCCAGCAGCCGCGGTCCGGGAAGGCTGTTTTTT
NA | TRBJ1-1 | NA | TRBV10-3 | CASSLGGGRSALF | TGTGCCAGCAGTTTGGGGGGGGGGAGATCAGCTCTCTTT
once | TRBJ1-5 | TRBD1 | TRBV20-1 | CSARGGRQGVEPQHF | TGCAGTGCTAGAGGGGGTAGACAGGGGGTGGAGCCCCAGCATTTT
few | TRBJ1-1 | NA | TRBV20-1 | CSLSGVTEAFF | TGCAGTCTATCAGGGGTAACTGAAGCTTTCTTT
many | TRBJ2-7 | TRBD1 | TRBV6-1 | CASSEDQGADEQYF | TGTGCCAGCAGTGAAGATCAGGGGGCGGACGAGCAGTACTTC
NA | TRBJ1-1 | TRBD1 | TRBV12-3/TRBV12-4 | CASSSRDRGLNTEAFF | TGTGCCAGCAGTTCCCGGGACAGGGGGCTGAACACTGAAGCTTTCTTT
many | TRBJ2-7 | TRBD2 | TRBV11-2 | CASSLLAGVGEQYF | TGTGCCAGCAGCTTACTAGCGGGAGTAGGCGAGCAGTACTTC
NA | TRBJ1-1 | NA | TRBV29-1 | CSVDLAKTEAFF | TGCAGCGTTGACCTAGCGAAGACTGAAGCTTTCTTT
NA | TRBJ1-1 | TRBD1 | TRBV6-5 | CAGRTGAGQGNTEAFF | TGTGCCGGCAGAACCGGCGCGGGACAGGGAAACACTGAAGCTTTCTTT
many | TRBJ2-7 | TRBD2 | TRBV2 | CASMASGGPGEQYF | TGTGCCAGCATGGCTAGCGGAGGCCCGGGGGAGCAGTACTTC
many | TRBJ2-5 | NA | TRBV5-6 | CASSLSGTQETQYF | TGTGCCAGCAGCTTGTCCGGGACCCAAGAGACCCAGTACTTC
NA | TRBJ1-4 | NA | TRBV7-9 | CASSLATGPYEKLFF | TGTGCCAGCAGCTTAGCGACAGGACCCTATGAAAAACTGTTTTTT
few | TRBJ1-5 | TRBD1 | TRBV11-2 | CASSATGGDQPQHF | TGTGCCAGCAGCGCGACAGGGGGGGATCAGCCCCAGCATTTT
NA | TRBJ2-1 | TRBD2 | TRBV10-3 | CAISEPWTRYNEQFF | TGTGCCATCAGTGAGCCATGGACTAGATACAATGAGCAGTTCTTC
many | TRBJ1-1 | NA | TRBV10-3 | CAISELRAEAFF | TGTGCCATCAGTGAGCTCCGGGCTGAAGCTTTCTTT
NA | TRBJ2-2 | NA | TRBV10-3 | CAISEVGTGELFF | TGTGCCATCAGTGAAGTGGGGACCGGGGAGCTGTTTTTT
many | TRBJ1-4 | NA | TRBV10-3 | CATGPATNEKLFF | TGTGCCACCGGGCCTGCAACTAATGAAAAACTGTTTTTT
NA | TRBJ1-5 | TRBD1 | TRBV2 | CASRTGVYQPQHF | TGTGCCAGCAGAACAGGGGTTTATCAGCCCCAGCATTTT
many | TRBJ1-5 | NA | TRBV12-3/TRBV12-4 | CASKNSDQPQHF | TGTGCCAGCAAAAACTCAGATCAGCCCCAGCATTTT
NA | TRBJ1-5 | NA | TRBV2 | CASSQSGEQPQHF | TGTGCCAGCAGTCAATCGGGGGAACAGCCCCAGCATTTT
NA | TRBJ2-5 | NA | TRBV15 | CATSSGGQETQYF | TGTGCCACCAGCAGTGGCGGTCAAGAGACCCAGTACTTC
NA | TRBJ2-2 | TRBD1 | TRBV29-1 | CTGTGVGELFF | TGCACCGGGACAGGGGTGGGGGAGCTGTTTTTT
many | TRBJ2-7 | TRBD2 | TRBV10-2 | CASTRLAGGTYEQYF | TGCGCCAGCACTAGACTAGCGGGAGGTACCTACGAGCAGTACTTC